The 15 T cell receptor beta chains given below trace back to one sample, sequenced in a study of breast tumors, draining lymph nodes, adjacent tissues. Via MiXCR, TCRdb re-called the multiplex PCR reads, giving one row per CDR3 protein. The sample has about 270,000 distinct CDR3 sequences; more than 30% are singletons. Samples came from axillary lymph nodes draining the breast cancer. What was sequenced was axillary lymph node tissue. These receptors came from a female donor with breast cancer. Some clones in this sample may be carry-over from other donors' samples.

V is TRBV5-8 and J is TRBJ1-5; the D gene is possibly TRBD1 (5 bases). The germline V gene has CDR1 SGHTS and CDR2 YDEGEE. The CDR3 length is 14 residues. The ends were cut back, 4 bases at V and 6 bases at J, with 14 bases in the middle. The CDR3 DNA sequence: TGTGCCAGCAGCGCGGGGCAGGCAGGTCAGCCCCAGCATTTT. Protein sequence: CASSAGQAGQPQHF.

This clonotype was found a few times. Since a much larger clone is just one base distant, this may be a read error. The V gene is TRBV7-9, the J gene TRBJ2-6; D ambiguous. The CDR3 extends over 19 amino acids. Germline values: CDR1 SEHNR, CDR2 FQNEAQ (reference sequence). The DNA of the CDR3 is TGTGCCAGCAGCCGGAGTTTGCGTCCCGAGTCCCCTGGGCCCAACGTCCTGACTTTC. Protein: CASSRSLRPESPGPNVLTF.

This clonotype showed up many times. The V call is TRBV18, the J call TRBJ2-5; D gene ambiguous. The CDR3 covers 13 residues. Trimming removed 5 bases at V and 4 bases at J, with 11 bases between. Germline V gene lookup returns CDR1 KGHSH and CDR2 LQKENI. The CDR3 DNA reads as TGTGCCAGCTCAACCATTTCCAGAGAGACCCAGTACTTC. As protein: CASSTISRETQYF.

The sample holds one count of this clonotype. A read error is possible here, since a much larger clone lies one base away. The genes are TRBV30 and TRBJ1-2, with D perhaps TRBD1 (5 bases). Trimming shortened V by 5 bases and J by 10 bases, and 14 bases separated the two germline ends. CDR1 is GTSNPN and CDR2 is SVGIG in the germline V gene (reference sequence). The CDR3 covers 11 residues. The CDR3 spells CAWAGWEDYTF. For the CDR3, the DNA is TGTGCCTGGGCAGGGTGGGAGGACTACACCTTC.

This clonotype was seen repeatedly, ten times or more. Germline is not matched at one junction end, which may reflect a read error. The CDR3, as DNA: TGCAGTGCTAGAGTCAACCCGGGACGCACAGTAAACTTC. Protein sequence: CSARVNPGRTVNF. V is TRBV20-1 and J is TRBJ2-7; possibly TRBD1 or TRBD2 for D (5 bases each). Germline V CDR1 and CDR2: DFQATT, SNEGSKA (reference sequence). The CDR3 loop spans 13 amino acids.

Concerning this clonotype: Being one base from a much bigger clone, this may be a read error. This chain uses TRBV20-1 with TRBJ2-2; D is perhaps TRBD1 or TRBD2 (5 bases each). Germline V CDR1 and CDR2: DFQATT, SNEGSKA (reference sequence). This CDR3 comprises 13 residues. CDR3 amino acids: CSARGFYTGALFF. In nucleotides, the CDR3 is TGCAGTGCTAGGGGGTTCTACACCGGGGCGCTGTTTTTT.

CDR3 sequence: CAWTGQGAQPQHF. In DNA form, the CDR3 reads TGTGCCTGGACCGGACAGGGGGCCCAGCCCCAGCATTTT. J is TRBJ1-5 and V is TRBV30; 11 bases align to TRBD1. The CDR3 loop spans 13 amino acids. Germline V lookup: CDR1 GTSNPN, CDR2 SVGIG (reference sequence). V was pared by 4 bases and J by 7 bases, with 3 bases of the junction left unmatched.

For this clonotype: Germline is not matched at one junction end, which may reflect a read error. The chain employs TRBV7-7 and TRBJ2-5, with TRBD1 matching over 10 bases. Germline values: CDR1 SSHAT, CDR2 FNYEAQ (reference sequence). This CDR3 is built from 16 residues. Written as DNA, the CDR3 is TGTGCTAGCAGCCGTATGGGACAGGGGTGGGGAGAGACCCAGTACTTC. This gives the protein CASSRMGQGWGETQYF.

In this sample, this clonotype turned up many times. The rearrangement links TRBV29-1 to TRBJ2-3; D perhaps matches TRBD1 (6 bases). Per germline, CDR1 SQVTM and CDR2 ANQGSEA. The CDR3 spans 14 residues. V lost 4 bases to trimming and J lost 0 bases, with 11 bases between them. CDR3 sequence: CSVAGTSSTDTQYF. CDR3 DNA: TGCAGCGTTGCGGGGACATCTAGCACAGATACGCAGTATTTT.

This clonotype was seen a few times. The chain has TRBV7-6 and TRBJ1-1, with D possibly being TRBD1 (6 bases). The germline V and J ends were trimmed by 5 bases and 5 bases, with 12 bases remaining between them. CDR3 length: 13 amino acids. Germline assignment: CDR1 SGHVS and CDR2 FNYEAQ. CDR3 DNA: TGTGCCAGCAGCACAGGGTTTGCTACTGAAGCTTTCTTT. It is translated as CASSTGFATEAFF.

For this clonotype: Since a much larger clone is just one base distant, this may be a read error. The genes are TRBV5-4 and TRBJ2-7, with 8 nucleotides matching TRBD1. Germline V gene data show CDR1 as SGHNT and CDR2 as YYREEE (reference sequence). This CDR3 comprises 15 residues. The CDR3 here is CASSLSRTGIYGQYF. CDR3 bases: TGTGCCAGCAGCCTCAGCCGGACAGGGATCTACGGGCAGTACTTC.

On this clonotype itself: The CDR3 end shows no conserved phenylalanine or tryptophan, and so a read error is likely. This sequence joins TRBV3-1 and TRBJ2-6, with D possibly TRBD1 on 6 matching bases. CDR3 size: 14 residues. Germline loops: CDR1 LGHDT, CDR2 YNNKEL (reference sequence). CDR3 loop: CASSQGAGADVLTL. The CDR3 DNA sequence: TGTGCCAGCAGCCAGGGGGCTGGGGCCGACGTCCTGACTCTC.

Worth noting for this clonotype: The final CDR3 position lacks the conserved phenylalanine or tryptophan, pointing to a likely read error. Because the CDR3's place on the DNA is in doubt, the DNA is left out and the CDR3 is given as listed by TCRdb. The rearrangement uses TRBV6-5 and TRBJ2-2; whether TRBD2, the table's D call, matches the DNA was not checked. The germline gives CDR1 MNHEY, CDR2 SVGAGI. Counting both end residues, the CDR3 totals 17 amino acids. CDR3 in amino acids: CASSYSGSTTNTGERMS.

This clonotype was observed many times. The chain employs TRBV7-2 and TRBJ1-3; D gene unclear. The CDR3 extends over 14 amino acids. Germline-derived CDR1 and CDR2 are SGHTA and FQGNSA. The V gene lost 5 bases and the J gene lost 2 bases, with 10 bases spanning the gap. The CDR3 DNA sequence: TGTGCCAGCAGCCTCGCCCTGGCTGGAAACACCATATATTTT. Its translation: CASSLALAGNTIYF.

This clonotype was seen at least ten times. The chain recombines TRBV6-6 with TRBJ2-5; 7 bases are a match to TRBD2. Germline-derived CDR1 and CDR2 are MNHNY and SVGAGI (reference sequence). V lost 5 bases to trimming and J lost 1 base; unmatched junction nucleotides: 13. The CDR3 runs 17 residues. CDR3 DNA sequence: TGTGCCAGCAGTCGGACAAATAGCGGGCGGGGCCAAGAGACCCAGTACTTC. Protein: CASSRTNSGRGQETQYF.